These 29 T cell receptor beta chains came from one sample sequenced in a study of response to subunit inactivated influenza vaccine. TCRdb called the RT-PCR reads again in MiXCR, with one record for every CDR3 protein. The table records about 580,000 distinct CDR3 sequences, 11% to 15% of them present only once. This sample comprised PBMCs from blood, obtained 12 days after vaccination. These receptor sequences come from a man aged 45-60 years who received an inactivated influenza vaccine.

This clonotype showed up just a few times. The chain has TRBV3-1 and TRBJ2-3; 8 bases match TRBD2. Germline loops: CDR1 LGHDT, CDR2 YNNKEL (reference sequence). Losses at the gene ends were 3 bases for V and 6 bases for J; bases not matched to a gene: 14. The CDR3 is 17 amino acids. As DNA, the CDR3 is TGTGCCAGCAGCCATACGGTCTGGGGGCGGGGGGCTGATACGCAGTATTTT. Protein sequence: CASSHTVWGRGADTQYF.

This chain connects TRBV6-1 to TRBJ2-2; TRBD1 might be the D (6 bases). This CDR3 is 14 amino acids long. With 10 bases removed from V and 1 base from J, the gap between germline ends came to 13 bases. CDR1 and CDR2 (germline): MNHNS, SASEGT. This CDR3 is CATFTGKNTGELFF. The CDR3 DNA sequence: TGTGCCACGTTTACAGGGAAGAACACCGGGGAGCTGTTTTTT.

This clonotype turned up a few times. V is TRBV6-5 and J is TRBJ2-1; perhaps TRBD1 as D (5 bases). The CDR3 length is 13 residues. V lost 3 bases and J lost 10, with 13 bases in between. Germline CDR1 MNHEY, CDR2 SVGAGI. As DNA, the CDR3 is TGTGCCAGCAGTTATTATACAGGATGGGAGCAGTTCTTC. This codes for CASSYYTGWEQFF.

The V gene is TRBV5-1, the J gene TRBJ2-3; 11 positions match TRBD2. The CDR3 extends over 16 amino acids. Germline V gene lookup returns CDR1 SGHRS and CDR2 YFSETQ. The V gene end was trimmed by 2 bases and the J gene end by 8 bases; junction bases not matched to a gene: 10. The CDR3 is CASSFSSGGPESTQYF. The DNA for the CDR3 is TGCGCCAGCAGCTTTTCTAGCGGGGGGCCGGAGAGTACGCAGTATTTT. The full variable domain, its missing parts supplied by reference TRBV5-1 and TRBJ2-3, is KAGVTQTPRYLIKTRGQQVTLSCSPISGHRSVSWYQQTPGQGLQFLFEYFSETQRNKGNFPGRFSGRQFSNSRSEMNVSTLELGDSALYLCASSFSSGGPESTQYFGPGTRLTVL.

The V call is TRBV7-9, the J call TRBJ1-2; D perhaps matches TRBD1 (6 bases). V lost 5 bases, J lost 1 base, and 14 bases lay in between. Germline V lookup: CDR1 SEHNR, CDR2 FQNEAQ (reference sequence). This CDR3 comprises 15 residues. CDR3 nucleotide sequence: TGTGCCAGCAGCGGACCCGGGACATTTAACTATGGCTACACCTTC. This encodes CASSGPGTFNYGYTF.

This chain links TRBV30 with TRBJ1-1; TRBD1 is a possible D gene (5 bases). CDR3 length equals 14 residues. Trimming stripped 3 bases from V and 1 base from J, with 12 bases between. Germline values: CDR1 GTSNPN, CDR2 SVGIG (reference sequence). The CDR3 loop is CAWRGRTPNTEAFF. The CDR3, as DNA: TGTGCCTGGAGGGGGCGGACACCGAACACTGAAGCTTTCTTT.

This clonotype was counted ten times or more. The chain combines TRBV5-1 with TRBJ2-2; 9 bases match TRBD1. The ends lost 2 bases at V and 0 bases at J; junction bases unmatched: 5. CDR1 is SGHRS, CDR2 YFSETQ, per germline. The CDR3 sequence is 17 residues long. The chain's CDR3 is CASSFPGDRANTGELFF. DNA of the CDR3: TGCGCCAGCAGCTTTCCTGGGGACAGGGCGAACACCGGGGAGCTGTTTTTT.

In nucleotides, the CDR3 is TGTGCCAGCAGCTTGGCTTATTCAGGGGGAATCCTCGAGCAGTACTTC. Translating it yields CASSLAYSGGILEQYF. The chain joins TRBV5-6 to TRBJ2-7; 7 bases align to TRBD1. The CDR3 is made up of 16 amino acids. V trimming: 0 bases; J trimming: 6 bases; junction bases outside the gene matches: 12. Looked up from germline, CDR1 is SGHDT and CDR2 is YYEEEE. The full variable domain, completed using reference TRBV5-6 and TRBJ2-7, is DAGVTQSPTHLIKTRGQQVTLRCSPKSGHDTVSWYQQALGQGPQFIFQYYEEEERQRGNFPDRFSGHQFPNYSSELNVNALLLGDSALYLCASSLAYSGGILEQYFGPGTRLTVT.

The sample holds a few counts of this clonotype. This chain uses TRBV6-1 with TRBJ1-2; TRBD1 agrees at 8 bases. Trimming took 7 bases from V and 9 from J; bases not matched to a gene: 10. Germline V gene sequence: CDR1 MNHNS, CDR2 SASEGT. This CDR3 comprises 13 residues. The CDR3 spells CASTQTDRASYTF. The DNA of the CDR3 is TGTGCCAGCACCCAGACGGACAGGGCCAGCTACACCTTC.

This clonotype showed up just a few times. V and J are TRBV20-1 and TRBJ2-7, with 8 bases matching TRBD1. Germline V gives CDR1 DFQATT, CDR2 SNEGSKA (reference sequence). The CDR3 has 12 amino acids. V was clipped by 6 bases and J by 5 bases; unmatched bases: 6. The CDR3 coding sequence is TGCAGTGCCCGGACAGGGATCCACGAGCAGTACTTC. Encoded protein: CSARTGIHEQYF.

This clonotype was counted between two and nine times. V usage is TRBV10-3 and J usage is TRBJ2-7; D is undetermined. The CDR3 has 13 residues. Germline V gene data show CDR1 as ENHRY and CDR2 as SYGVKD. V dropped 6 bases and J dropped 3 bases, with 12 bases sitting between them. In nucleotides, the CDR3 is TGTGCCATCAGGTTGCAGCCAGACTACGAGCAGTACTTC. It translates to CAIRLQPDYEQYF.

This clonotype was detected many times. The chain has TRBV5-1 and TRBJ2-2; D possibly corresponds to TRBD2 (6 bases). Trimming took 0 bases from V and 1 from J, leaving 10 bases between them. The germline V gene has CDR1 SGHRS and CDR2 YFSETQ. The CDR3 spans 16 residues. The CDR3 sequence: CASSLVGLRNTGELFF. For the CDR3, the DNA is TGCGCCAGCAGCTTGGTCGGACTACGGAACACCGGGGAGCTGTTTTTT.

This clonotype has only a few counts. This chain connects TRBV10-3 to TRBJ1-5, with a possible D match to TRBD1 (5 bases). The germline CDR1 and CDR2 sequences are ENHRY and SYGVKD. V lost 0 bases and J lost 4, with 10 bases in between. The CDR3 is 15 residues long. The CDR3 region has the DNA TGTGCCATCAGTGAGTCCGGCGGGGGAAATCAGCCCCAGCATTTT. This translates into CAISESGGGNQPQHF.

V is TRBV11-2 and J is TRBJ1-3; D unclear. Germline CDR1 is SGHAT and CDR2 is FQNNGV. The ends were cut back, 5 bases at V and 0 bases at J, with 8 bases in the middle. The CDR3 covers 14 residues. The CDR3 sequence: CASSQSHSGNTIYF. In nucleotides, the CDR3 is TGTGCCAGCAGCCAGTCCCACTCTGGAAACACCATATATTTT.

In its sample, this clonotype was seen a few times. The CDR3 loop reads CATEGLAGVGVGYNEQFF. CDR3 in DNA: TGTGCCACCGAGGGACTAGCGGGTGTCGGGGTAGGGTACAATGAGCAGTTCTTC. V gene TRBV24-1 combines with J gene TRBJ2-1, with 12 bases identical to TRBD2. Germline trimming cut 9 bases from V and 4 bases from J; bases unmatched to any gene: 15. Looked up from germline, CDR1 is KGHDR and CDR2 is SFDVKD. The CDR3 extends over 18 amino acids.

This clonotype showed up many times. The chain employs TRBV7-9 and TRBJ2-5; 9 bases align to TRBD1. This CDR3 is built from 14 residues. Germline loops: CDR1 SEHNR, CDR2 FQNEAQ (reference sequence). The V and J ends lost 7 bases and 5 bases, in that order; junction bases with no gene match: 8. CDR3 amino acids: CASNPGQGFETQYF. The CDR3 DNA is TGTGCCAGCAACCCTGGACAGGGGTTTGAGACCCAGTACTTC.

Concerning this clonotype: At one of its ends the junction is not consistent with the germline gene, which may arise from a read error. The genes are TRBV20-1 and TRBJ2-5; D is perhaps TRBD1 (5 bases). CDR1 is DFQATT and CDR2 is SNEGSKA in the germline V gene (reference sequence). This CDR3 has 12 residues. The CDR3 reads CSAGDSQETQYF. For the CDR3, the DNA is TGCAGTGCTGGAGACAGCCAAGAGACCCAGTACTTC.

The sample holds a few counts of this clonotype. The chain recombines TRBV28 with TRBJ2-7, with D possibly TRBD1 on 7 matching bases. Trimming removed 4 bases at V and 7 bases at J, with 20 bases between. CDR3 length: 15 residues. Looked up from germline, CDR1 is MDHEN and CDR2 is SYDVKM. CDR3 sequence reads: CASSSRQGGSWEQYF. DNA of the CDR3: TGTGCCAGCAGTTCGCGACAGGGAGGTTCTTGGGAGCAGTACTTC.

This clonotype appeared a few times. The chain couples TRBV5-4 to TRBJ2-2, with a tentative D call TRBD1 (6 bases). Trimming cost V 0 bases and J 1 base, with 13 bases left between them. Germline V gene sequence: CDR1 SGHNT, CDR2 YYREEE (reference sequence). This CDR3 is 17 amino acids long. The CDR3 region is CASSLALDSGNTGELFF. CDR3 nucleotides: TGTGCCAGCAGCTTGGCGCTGGACAGCGGGAACACCGGGGAGCTGTTTTTT.

V usage is TRBV21-1 and J usage is TRBJ1-5; the table's D call TRBD1 went unverified against the DNA. TRBV21-1 is a pseudogene locus. This CDR3 is built from 17 residues. The CDR3 protein is CASSKEEGQGFHQPQHF. CDR3 in DNA: TGTGCCAGCAGCAAAGAGGAGGGACAGGGATTTCATCAGCCCCAGCATTTT.

The rearrangement joins TRBV3-1 to TRBJ2-7; TRBD2 is a possible D gene (5 bases). Germline CDR1 is LGHDT and CDR2 is YNNKEL (reference sequence). The CDR3 is 14 amino acids. The V end was cut by 5 bases, the J end by 3 bases, with 14 bases between. This CDR3 reads CASSGLDEGYEQYF. CDR3 nucleotide sequence: TGTGCCAGCAGCGGATTGGACGAGGGCTACGAGCAGTACTTC.

V usage is TRBV19 and J usage is TRBJ2-2, with 7 bases matching TRBD2. Germline loops: CDR1 LNHDA, CDR2 SQIVND (reference sequence). V was clipped by 3 bases and J by 0 bases; unmatched bases: 4. The CDR3 extends over 16 amino acids. CDR3 sequence (DNA): TGTGCCAGTAGTATGTTAGCGGGTTCGAACACCGGGGAGCTGTTTTTT. Protein: CASSMLAGSNTGELFF.

At least ten counts were recorded for this clonotype. The gene calls are TRBV20-1 and TRBJ2-1; 8 bases line up with TRBD1. The CDR3 is 15 amino acids. CDR1 DFQATT and CDR2 SNEGSKA come from the germline V gene (reference sequence). V shed 1 base and J 1 base; nucleotides not matched to a gene: 3. CDR3 sequence (DNA): TGCAGTGCTAGAGGCGACAGGGGATCCTACAATGAGCAGTTCTTC. Translation gives CSARGDRGSYNEQFF.

This sequence joins TRBV29-1 and TRBJ2-7; D is possibly TRBD1 or TRBD2 (5 bases each). V was cut by 7 bases and J by 0 bases, with 10 bases left in between. This CDR3 comprises 12 residues. CDR1 is SQVTM, CDR2 ANQGSEA, per germline. The CDR3 DNA sequence: TGCAGCGGCCGGGGCAACTCCTACGAGCAGTACTTC. Encoded protein: CSGRGNSYEQYF.

This clonotype showed up just a few times. In DNA form, the CDR3 reads TGCGCCAGCAGCCAATCCGGGTCCCTGGGGGAGACCCAGTACTTC. This translates into CASSQSGSLGETQYF. V is TRBV4-3 and J is TRBJ2-5; the D is unclear. V was clipped by 2 bases and J by 5 bases, with 15 bases between them. The CDR3 is 15 amino acids. Looked up from germline, CDR1 is LGHNA and CDR2 is YSLEER.

This chain uses TRBV7-2 with TRBJ2-5; the D gene is possibly TRBD2 (7 bases). V lost 5 bases and J 5 bases, leaving 21 bases between the germline ends. CDR1 SGHTA and CDR2 FQGNSA come from the germline V gene. The CDR3 is 16 amino acids. DNA of the CDR3: TGTGCCAGCAGCGGCGTCAAGGGGGGGGGCCTGGAGACCCAGTACTTC. Its protein is CASSGVKGGGLETQYF. Filled out from reference TRBV7-2 and TRBJ2-5, the complete variable domain reads GAGVSQSPSNKVTEKGKDVELRCDPISGHTALYWYRQSLGQGLEFLIYFQGNSAPDKSGLPSDRFSAERTGGSVSTLTIQRTQQEDSAVYLCASSGVKGGGLETQYFGPGTRLLVL.

V and J are TRBV6-1 and TRBJ2-7; D could derive from TRBD1 or TRBD2 (7 bases each). The CDR3 contains 16 residues. V lost 8 bases and J 0 bases, leaving 20 bases between the germline ends. Germline V lookup: CDR1 MNHNS, CDR2 SASEGT. The CDR3 sequence is CASATNRGGASYEQYF. CDR3 bases: TGTGCCAGCGCAACAAACAGGGGAGGGGCCTCCTACGAGCAGTACTTC.

There are a few counts of this clonotype. Sequence at one end of the junction differs from germline and may be a read error. V usage is TRBV20-1 and J usage is TRBJ1-5; no reliable D call. The CDR3 totals 13 residues. CDR1 and CDR2 (germline): DFQATT, SNEGSKA (reference sequence). CDR3 nucleotide sequence: TGCAGCGCTAGAAGAGCCGCGGGACAGCCCCAGCATTTT. Its protein product is CSARRAAGQPQHF.

The chain joins TRBV21-1 to TRBJ1-5. TRBV21-1 represents a pseudogene. This CDR3 has 14 residues. The CDR3 here is CASTQYSSNQPQHF. CDR3 nucleotide sequence: TGTGCCAGCACCCAATATTCTAGCAATCAGCCCCAGCATTTT.